The T cell receptor beta chain described here comes from a study of shared clonotypes between healthy human individuals. Overall study context: The donors, a couple of women and three men, were aged 18 to 49.

Study-level results: Sequencing depth was expected to influence donor clonotype sharing.

Assay used: immunoSEQ multiplex PCR; TCRdb lists only in-frame clones, some missing. There are about 1.1 million clones in the sample; approximately 78% occur only once, and 0.61% lies in the top ten. Splitting the CD4+ cells yielded a CD45RA+ naive subset and a CD45RA-negative memory subset. There are 16 residues in the CDR3. Germline V gene sequence: CDR1 SGHAT, CDR2 FQNNGV. The V gene end was trimmed by 4 bases and the J gene end by 5 bases; junction bases not matched to a gene: 7. Notes on this clone: What it recognizes is unknown.

This sequence was found in a man younger than 35 in good health. Some clones in this sample may be carry-over from other donors' samples. The chain combines TRBV11-2 with TRBJ2-1; TRBD2 agrees at 11 bases. Specimen: memory CD4+ T cells from PBMCs. Subset indicated: CD45RA-negative fraction. CDR3 in amino acids: CASSSRLAGPNNEQFF. CDR3 sequence (DNA): TGTGCCAGCAGCTCTCGACTAGCGGGACCCAACAATGAGCAGTTCTTC.